This T cell receptor (beta chain) was identified during a study of blood T cell repertoires in COVID-19. In the study overall: Collection of acute and convalescent COVID-19 samples took place in the United States, Italy and Spain. PBMCs, B-cell-depleted T cells, or T cells were the source of the cDNA or gDNA that made up the material.

There are 15 residues in the CDR3. The J segment lost 0 bases and the V segment lost 1 base, leaving 3 bases of the junction unmatched. Germline CDR1 and CDR2: SGHRS and YFSETQ. Original handling: Estimates of nucleated cell counts were drawn from the amplification of reference gene primers. The assay was immunoSEQ multiplex PCR, and TCRdb's table has in-frame clones only and misses some. V, J and clone size reflect that table, while D and trimming were determined from the DNA. This table holds 60,000 to 70,000 clones, 85% found once. The chain recombines TRBV5-1 with TRBJ2-5; 7 nucleotides line up with TRBD1. The source is an elderly man with acute or convalescent COVID-19. The source material was peripheral blood. The CDR3 spells CASSLQTGDQETQYF. CDR3 nucleotide sequence: TGCGCCAGCAGCTTGCAAACAGGGGACCAAGAGACCCAGTACTTC.